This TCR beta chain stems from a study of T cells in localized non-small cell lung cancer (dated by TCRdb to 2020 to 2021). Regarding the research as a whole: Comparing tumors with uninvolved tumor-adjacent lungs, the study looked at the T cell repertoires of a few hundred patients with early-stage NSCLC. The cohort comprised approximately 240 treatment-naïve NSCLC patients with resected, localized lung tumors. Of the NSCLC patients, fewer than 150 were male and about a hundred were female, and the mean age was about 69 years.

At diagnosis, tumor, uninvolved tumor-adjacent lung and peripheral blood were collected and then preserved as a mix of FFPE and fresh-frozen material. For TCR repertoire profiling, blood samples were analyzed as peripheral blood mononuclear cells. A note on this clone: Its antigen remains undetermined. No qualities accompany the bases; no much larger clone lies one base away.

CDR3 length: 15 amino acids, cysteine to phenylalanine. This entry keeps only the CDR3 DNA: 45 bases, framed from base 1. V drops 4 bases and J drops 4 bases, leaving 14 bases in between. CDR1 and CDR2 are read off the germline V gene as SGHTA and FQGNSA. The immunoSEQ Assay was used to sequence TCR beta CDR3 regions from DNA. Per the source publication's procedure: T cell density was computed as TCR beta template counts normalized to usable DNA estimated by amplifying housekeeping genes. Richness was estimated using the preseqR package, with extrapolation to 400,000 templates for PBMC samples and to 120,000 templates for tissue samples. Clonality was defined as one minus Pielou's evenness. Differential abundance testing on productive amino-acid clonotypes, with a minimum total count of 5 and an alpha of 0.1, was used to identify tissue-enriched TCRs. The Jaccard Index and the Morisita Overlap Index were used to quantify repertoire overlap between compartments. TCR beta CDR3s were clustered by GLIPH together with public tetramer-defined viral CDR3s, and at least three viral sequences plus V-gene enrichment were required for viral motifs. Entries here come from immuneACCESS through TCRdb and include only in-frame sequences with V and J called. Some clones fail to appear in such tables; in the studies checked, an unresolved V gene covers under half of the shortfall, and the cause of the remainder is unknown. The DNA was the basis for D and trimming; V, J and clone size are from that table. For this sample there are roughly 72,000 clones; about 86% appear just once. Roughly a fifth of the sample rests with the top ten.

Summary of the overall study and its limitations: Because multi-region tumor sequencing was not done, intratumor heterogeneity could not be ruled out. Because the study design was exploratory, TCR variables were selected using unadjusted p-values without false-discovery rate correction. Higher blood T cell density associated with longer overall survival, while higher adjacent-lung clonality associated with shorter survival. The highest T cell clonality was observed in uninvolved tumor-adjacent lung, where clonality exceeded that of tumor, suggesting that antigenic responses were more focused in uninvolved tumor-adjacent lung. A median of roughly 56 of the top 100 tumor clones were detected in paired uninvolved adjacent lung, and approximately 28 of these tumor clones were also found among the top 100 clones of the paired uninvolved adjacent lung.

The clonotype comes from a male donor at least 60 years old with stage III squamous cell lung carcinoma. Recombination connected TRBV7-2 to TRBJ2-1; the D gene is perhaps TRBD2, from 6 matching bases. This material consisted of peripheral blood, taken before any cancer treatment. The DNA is TGTGCCAGCAGCTCCCCGCGGGGCTCATACAATGAGCAGTTCTTC. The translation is CASSSPRGSYNEQFF.